This TCR beta chain was obtained from a study of T cells after posttransplantation cyclophosphamide. The data were produced by immunoSEQ multiplex PCR, yet TCRdb's version contains in-frame clones alone and is incomplete. The table has about 22,000 clones, 73% seen once. Trimming at V came to 5 bases and at J to 4 bases, leaving 13 bases not matched to a gene. This CDR3 has 18 amino acids. CDR1 is PRHDT and CDR2 is FYEKMQ in the germline V gene (reference sequence). Sequencing was done on a sample of memory CD4+ T cells sorted from PBMCs. The gene calls are TRBV13 and TRBJ2-3, with 12 bases lining up with TRBD2. The TCR originated in a woman aged 55-69 years in good health, CMV-negative, and a related stem cell transplant donor. The CDR3 here is CASSPRTSGIIKADTQYF. CDR3 in DNA: TGTGCCAGCAGCCCTCGGACTAGCGGGATAATTAAGGCAGATACGCAGTATTTT. Drawing the rest from reference TRBV13 and TRBJ2-3, the complete variable domain is AAGVIQSPRHLIKEKRETATLKCYPIPRHDTVYWYQQGPGQDPQFLISFYEKMQSDKGSIPDRFSAQQFSDYHSELNMSSLELGDSALYFCASSPRTSGIIKADTQYFGPGTRLTVL.